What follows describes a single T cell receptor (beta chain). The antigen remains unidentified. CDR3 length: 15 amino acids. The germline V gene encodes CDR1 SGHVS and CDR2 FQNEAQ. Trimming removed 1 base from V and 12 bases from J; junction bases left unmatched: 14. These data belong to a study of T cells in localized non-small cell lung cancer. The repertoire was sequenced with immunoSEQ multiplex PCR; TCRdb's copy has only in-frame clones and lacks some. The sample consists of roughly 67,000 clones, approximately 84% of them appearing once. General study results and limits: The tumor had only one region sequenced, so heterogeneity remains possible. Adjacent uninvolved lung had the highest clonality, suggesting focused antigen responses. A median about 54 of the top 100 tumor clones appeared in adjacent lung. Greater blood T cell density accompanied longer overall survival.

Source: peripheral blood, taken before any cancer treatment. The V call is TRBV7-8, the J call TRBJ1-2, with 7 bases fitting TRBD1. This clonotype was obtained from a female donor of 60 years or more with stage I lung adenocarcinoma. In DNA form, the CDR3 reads TGTGCCAGCAGCTTAGACGGGCAGGGGGTATCTTCGAACACCTTC. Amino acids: CASSLDGQGVSSNTF. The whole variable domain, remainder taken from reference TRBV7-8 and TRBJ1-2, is GAGVSQSPRYKVAKRGQDVALRCDPISGHVSLFWYQQALGQGPEFLTYFQNEAQLDKSGLPSDRFFAERPEGSVSTLKIQRTQQEDSAVYLCASSLDGQGVSSNTFGSGTRLTVV.